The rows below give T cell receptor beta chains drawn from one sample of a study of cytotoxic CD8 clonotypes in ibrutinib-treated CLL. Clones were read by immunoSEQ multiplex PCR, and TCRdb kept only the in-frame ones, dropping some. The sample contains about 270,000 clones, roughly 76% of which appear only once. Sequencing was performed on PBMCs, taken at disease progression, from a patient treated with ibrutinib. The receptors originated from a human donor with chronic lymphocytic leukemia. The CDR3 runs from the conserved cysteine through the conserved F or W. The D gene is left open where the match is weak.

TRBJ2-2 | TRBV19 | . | CASSIWAGELFF
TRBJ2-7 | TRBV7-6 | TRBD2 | CASSLGTSGSYEQYF
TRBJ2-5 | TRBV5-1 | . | CASSLGGVQTQYF
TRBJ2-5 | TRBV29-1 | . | CSVEPRYQETQYF
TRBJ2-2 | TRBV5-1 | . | CASSLVGKYTGELFF
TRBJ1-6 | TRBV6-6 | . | CASSYSMGGNSPLHF
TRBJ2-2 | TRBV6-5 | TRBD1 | CATGGAGELFF
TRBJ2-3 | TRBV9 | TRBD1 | CASSVPTGTGSVDTQYF
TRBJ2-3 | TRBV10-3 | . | CAISDSIRGSTDTQYF
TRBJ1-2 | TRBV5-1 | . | CASSLSRDAGYTF
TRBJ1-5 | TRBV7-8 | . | CASSLALSQPQHF
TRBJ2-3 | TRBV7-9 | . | CASSLKRSSTDTQYF
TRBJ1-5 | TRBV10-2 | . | CASSKGGDNQPQHF
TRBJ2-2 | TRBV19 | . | CASSTLAGELFF
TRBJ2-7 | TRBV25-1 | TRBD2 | CASSEGLAGGPVREQYF
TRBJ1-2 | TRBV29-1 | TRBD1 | CSVRTGSTNGYTF
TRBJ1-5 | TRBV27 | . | CASSLWGAGQPQHF
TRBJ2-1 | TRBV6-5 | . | CASSWTNNEQFF
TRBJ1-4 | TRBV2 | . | CASSATHQGANEKLFF
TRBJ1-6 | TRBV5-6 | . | CASSPILGSPLHF
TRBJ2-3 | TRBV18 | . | CASSPALHPGPSTDTQYF
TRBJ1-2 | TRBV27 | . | CASSYAKGVKYGYTF
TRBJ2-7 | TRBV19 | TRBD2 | CASSITGLTYEQYF
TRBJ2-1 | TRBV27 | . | CASSLGSGEQFF
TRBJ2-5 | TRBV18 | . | CASSPRGETQYF
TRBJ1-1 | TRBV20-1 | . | CSASLFTEAFF
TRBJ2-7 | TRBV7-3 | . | CASSFGTAGEQYF
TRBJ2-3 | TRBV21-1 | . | CATEASGGSDTQYF
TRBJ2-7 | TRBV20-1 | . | CSAVGSLEQYF
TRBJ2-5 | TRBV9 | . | CASSVVVGARETQYF
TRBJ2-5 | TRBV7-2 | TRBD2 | CASSTSSGGPRGQETQYF
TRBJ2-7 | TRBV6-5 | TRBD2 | CASSYASGGPKQYF
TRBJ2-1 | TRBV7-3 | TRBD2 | CASSLSSGGAPYNEQFF
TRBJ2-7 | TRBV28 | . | CASSTRRGRVIAYEQYF
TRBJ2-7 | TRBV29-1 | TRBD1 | CSVNNRGHEQYF
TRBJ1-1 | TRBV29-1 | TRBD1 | CSVDTGEDTEAFF